A single sample gave rise to the 11 T cell receptor beta chains below, sequenced in a study of CD8+CD57+ T cells in acquired aplastic anemia. All sequencing subjects had displayed CD8+CD57+ cell expansion on flow cytometry. The study profiled TCR beta VDJ and CDR3 using genomic DNA as template. MiXCR, run by TCRdb on the reads, gives a single entry per CDR3 protein. The sample holds fewer than 250,000 distinct CDR3 sequences, 45% to 50% seen once. The sample taken for sequencing was sorted CD4+, CD8+, or CD8+CD57+ T cells (not recorded which) from PBMCs. The receptors derive from a human donor with aplastic anemia.

V usage is TRBV30 and J usage is TRBJ1-1; D is unclear. This CDR3 has 13 residues. V was trimmed by 5 bases and J by 2 bases, leaving 12 bases between them. Germline assignment: CDR1 GTSNPN and CDR2 SVGIG (reference sequence). CDR3 in amino acids: CAWGQVINTEAFF. The CDR3 bases are TGTGCCTGGGGGCAGGTGATAAACACTGAAGCTTTCTTT.

This chain connects TRBV9 to TRBJ2-5; D is perhaps TRBD2 (5 bases). V shed 7 bases and J shed 5 bases, with 21 bases lying between them. The germline gives CDR1 SGDLS, CDR2 YYNGEE. CDR3 length: 15 residues. The CDR3 coding sequence is TGTGCCAGCTCACCCCAACGGGGAATCGAGGAGACCCAGTACTTC. It specifies CASSPQRGIEETQYF.

The V and J genes are TRBV10-3 and TRBJ1-4, with TRBD1 identical over 8 bases. The germline gives CDR1 ENHRY, CDR2 SYGVKD. This CDR3 is built from 15 residues. Unmatched junction bases numbered 3, after V lost 4 bases and J lost 2 bases. The CDR3 region is CAISGRTGTNEKLFF. The DNA of the CDR3 is TGTGCCATCAGTGGAAGGACAGGGACTAATGAAAAACTGTTTTTT.

The chain links TRBV25-1 to TRBJ2-7; D gene uncertain. The CDR3 runs 11 residues. Trimming cost V 6 bases and J 7 bases, with 10 bases left between them. CDR1 and CDR2 from the germline V gene are MGHDK and SYGVNS. CDR3 sequence: CASSWAGEQYF. The CDR3 nucleotides are TGTGCCAGCAGCTGGGCAGGAGAGCAGTACTTC.

This clonotype was found many times. This chain links TRBV6-4 with TRBJ2-1; TRBD2 matches at 8 bases. J gave up 4 bases and V 3 bases, and 5 bases lay outside the gene matches. CDR1 and CDR2 (germline): MRHNA, SNTAGT. This CDR3 contains 15 residues. The CDR3 nucleotides read TGTGCCAGCAGTGAGGGGAGCGGGGGTTACAATGAGCAGTTCTTC. It specifies CASSEGSGGYNEQFF.

This clonotype was counted between two and nine times. The gene calls are TRBV2 and TRBJ2-1, with D maybe TRBD2 (6 bases). The V gene lost 0 bases and the J gene lost 3 bases, with 12 bases spanning the gap. The CDR3 covers 16 residues. Looked up from germline, CDR1 is SNHLY and CDR2 is FYNNEI. CDR3 bases: TGTGCCAGCAGTGAAGCGCTTCAGGGAGGCTACAATGAGCAGTTCTTC. As protein: CASSEALQGGYNEQFF.

This clonotype has ten or more counts. V is TRBV20-1 and J is TRBJ2-7, with unresolved D. V dropped 3 bases and J dropped 2 bases, with 11 bases sitting between them. Germline V CDR1 and CDR2: DFQATT, SNEGSKA (reference sequence). The CDR3 extends over 13 amino acids. The CDR3 protein is CSARNSQAYEQYF. CDR3 nucleotide sequence: TGCAGTGCTAGGAACAGCCAAGCCTACGAGCAGTACTTC.

This chain links TRBV30 with TRBJ2-7, with 9 bases fitting TRBD1. The CDR3 sequence is 13 residues long. The germline gives CDR1 GTSNPN, CDR2 SVGIG (reference sequence). V lost 5 bases, J lost 3 bases, and 5 bases stayed unmatched. CDR3: CAWAPGQGYEQYF. CDR3 in DNA: TGTGCCTGGGCCCCGGGACAGGGCTACGAGCAGTACTTC.

The genes are TRBV20-1 and TRBJ1-5; D is unclear. Germline V gives CDR1 DFQATT, CDR2 SNEGSKA (reference sequence). V gave up 3 bases and J gave up 10 bases, with 7 bases separating them. The length of the CDR3 is 10 residues. CDR3 sequence (DNA): TGCAGTGCTAGCAGTGGTCCCCAGCATTTT. Translating gives CSASSGPQHF.

The chain has TRBV4-2 and TRBJ2-3; D is uncertain. The germline V and J ends were trimmed by 0 bases and 0 bases, with 13 bases remaining between them. The CDR3 length is 17 residues. From germline, CDR1 is LGHNA and CDR2 YNFKEQ. The CDR3 reads CASSQEAAELSTDTQYF. Here the CDR3 DNA reads TGTGCCAGCAGCCAAGAAGCAGCAGAACTGAGCACAGATACGCAGTATTTT.

Many counts were recorded for this clonotype. V and J are TRBV5-8 and TRBJ2-1; 9 bases are a match to TRBD2. CDR1 is SGHTS, CDR2 YDEGEE, per germline. This CDR3 has 16 amino acids. Trimming cost V 0 bases and J 7 bases; bases outside gene matches: 8. DNA for the CDR3: TGTGCCAGCAGCTTGGTCGGCGGGGGGGCCGGGAATGAGCAGTTCTTC. Protein: CASSLVGGGAGNEQFF.